This T cell receptor (beta chain) was observed in a study of cytomegalovirus exposure and HLA in healthy donors. Of note for this clone: Its antigen is undetermined.

This table comes from immunoSEQ multiplex PCR, and its TCRdb copy is limited to in-frame clones, with some not included. The sample holds roughly 60,000 clones, about 90% seen once. Study-wide points: The TCR clusters that emerged in the first cohort tended, a later analysis found, to co-occur in the roughly 110 validation repertoires. Published work reported that the classifier diagnosed cytomegalovirus status with high specificity and sensitivity.

V was pared by 3 bases and J by 5 bases, with 14 bases between. CDR3 length: 15 residues. Germline loops: CDR1 MDHEN, CDR2 SYDVKM. The specimen was PBMCs. The V gene is TRBV28, the J gene TRBJ1-5; maybe TRBD1 (5 bases). The TCR comes from a woman between 18 and 30 years old in good health and CMV-seronegative. This CDR3 is CASSFRGVRHQPQHF. CDR3 nucleotide sequence: TGTGCCAGCAGTTTTCGGGGGGTCCGGCATCAGCCCCAGCATTTT.